This T cell receptor beta chain was sequenced during a study of shared clonotypes between healthy human individuals. Per germline, CDR1 SEHNR and CDR2 FQNEAQ (reference sequence). The CDR3 is made up of 13 amino acids. V gave up 6 bases and J gave up 8 bases, with 16 bases separating them. Study conclusions and caveats: Clonotype sharing among donors was thought likely to change with sequencing depth.

The method was immunoSEQ multiplex PCR; TCRdb's version includes in-frame clones alone and lacks a portion of them. The sample holds 2 million to 2.5 million clones; 90% to 96% are singletons and the top ten take 0.13%. Details on this clone: Antigen: not known.

The chain has TRBV7-9 and TRBJ1-1; no reliable D call. Sequenced material: naive CD4+ T cells sorted from blood. Sample subset: CD45RA+ positively selected. This TCR came from a man younger than 35 in good health. The CDR3: CASSFPNPREAFF. The CDR3 coding sequence is TGTGCCAGCAGTTTTCCCAATCCTCGAGAAGCTTTCTTT.